This TCR beta chain is from a study of T cell repertoires in cytomegalovirus infection. For the study at large: In public TCR beta signatures, there were indications of both CMV infection and matching HLA type.

Whole-study findings and limits: Of the TCR beta families, the public ones yielded a cumulative frequency that identified carriers of CMV plus the relevant HLA. The ex vivo response was dominated by HLA-C-restricted CMV-specific TCR beta clonotypes.

With respect to this clonotype: No antigen is known for it.

TCRdb reprocessed the reads with MiXCR, giving one entry per CDR3 protein. The sample shows fewer than 400,000 distinct CDR3 sequences, approximately 18% of them seen only once. The CDR3 runs to 18 residues. CDR1 is MGHRA and CDR2 is YSYEKL in the germline V gene. The ends lost 4 bases at V and 0 bases at J; junction bases unmatched: 9. Sequencing used PBMCs. The clonotype was recovered from a human donor in good health (CMV status not recorded). Some clones in this sample may be carry-over from other donors' samples. V and J are TRBV4-1 and TRBJ2-6; 7 bases align to TRBD2. The CDR3 coding sequence is TGCGCCAGCAGCCCCCACCGAGCGGGGTCCTCTGGGGCCAACGTCCTGACTTTC. This gives the protein CASSPHRAGSSGANVLTF.